This TCR beta chain was observed in a study of preoperative IRX-2 immunotherapy in early breast cancer (dated by TCRdb to the late 2010s). As regards this clone: The specificity of this receptor is unknown. One base away there is no much larger clone; base qualities are not given.

The germline V end is reduced by 5 bases and the J end by 2 bases; junction bases left unmatched: 5. From cysteine to phenylalanine, the CDR3 is 15 amino acids long. Just CDR3 DNA is preserved here, 45 bases in frame from base 1. The germline V gene yields SGHNT for CDR1 and YENEEA for CDR2. The treatment or condition label, read with the paper, signifies: preoperative locoregional IRX-2 cytokine immunotherapy. The samples were obtained from a phase Ib study in which preoperative, locoregional IRX-2 cytokine immunotherapy intended to prime immune responses was tested. The donors were early-stage breast cancer patients who were given IRX-2 prior to surgery. To prepare the library, the immunoSEQ multiplex PCR assay was applied. TCRdb's version of the immuneACCESS table is confined to in-frame rearrangements and falls short of the full clone set. An unresolved V gene accounts for under half of the shortfall where checked; the remainder is of unknown origin. The sample table records fewer than 40,000 clones; around nine tenths of these occur just once. The ten top clones hold approximately 1.5% of the sample.

The chain is made from TRBV11-3 and TRBJ2-1; 8 bases in the junction line up with TRBD2. The sequence came from a human donor with breast cancer. Material: tumor tissue, obtained after IRX-2 immunotherapy. CDR3 region: CASSEGAGAYNEQFF. The nucleotide sequence is TGTGCCAGCAGCGAAGGAGCGGGGGCCTACAATGAGCAGTTCTTC.